This is a list of T cell receptor beta chains from one sample in a study of T-cell memory formation after mild COVID-19. Via MiXCR, TCRdb re-called the 5' RACE reads, giving one row per CDR3 protein. The repertoire includes approximately 230,000 distinct CDR3 sequences, roughly 15% of them detected once, and approximately 3.6% sits in the top ten. Sample: PBMCs or a T cell subset sorted from them (not recorded which). These receptors came from a man between 18 and 29 years old who had mild COVID-19 (a few samples of this study predate the infection). Cell type and time point are not known. Both conserved end residues are part of each CDR3. The order of the fields is J gene, V gene, D gene, clone size, CDR3 protein, CDR3 DNA. A D gene is named only where the DNA matches it firmly. Some rows mark clone size as missing; the rest say once, few, many or name a class of expanded clone.

J: TRBJ1-2
V: TRBV7-2
D: TRBD1
size: few
CDR3: CASSPQGGLGGYTF
DNA: TGTGCCAGCAGCCCGCAGGGGGGACTCGGCGGCTACACCTTC

J: TRBJ2-3
V: TRBV5-1
D: TRBD1
size: few
CDR3: CASSFGRGYTDTQYF
DNA: TGCGCCAGCAGCTTCGGCAGGGGGTACACAGATACGCAGTATTTT

J: TRBJ1-1
V: TRBV6-1
D: TRBD1
size: many
CDR3: CATRTGVYTEAFF
DNA: TGTGCCACCCGGACAGGGGTGTACACTGAAGCTTTCTTT

J: TRBJ1-2
V: TRBV12-3/TRBV12-4
D: TRBD1
size: few
CDR3: CASSLAGTGRWFYGYTF
DNA: TGTGCCAGCAGTTTAGCGGGGACAGGGAGGTGGTTCTATGGCTACACCTTC

J: TRBJ2-3
V: TRBV6-5
D: TRBD2
size: few
CDR3: CASSGMWGGGSTDTQYF
DNA: TGTGCCAGCAGTGGGATGTGGGGCGGGGGATCAACAGATACGCAGTATTTT

J: TRBJ1-5
V: TRBV6-5
D: .
size: few
CDR3: CASSYSVSSNQPQHF
DNA: TGTGCCAGCAGTTACTCCGTTTCGAGCAATCAGCCCCAGCATTTT

J: TRBJ2-3
V: TRBV7-2
D: .
size: .
CDR3: CASSHYTDTQYF
DNA: TGTGCCAGCAGCCATTACACAGATACGCAGTATTTT

J: TRBJ2-5
V: TRBV7-2
D: .
size: many
CDR3: CASSPSRIQETQYF
DNA: TGTGCCAGCAGCCCCAGCAGGATTCAAGAGACCCAGTACTTC

J: TRBJ2-2
V: TRBV7-2
D: .
size: few
CDR3: CASSRRSANTGELFF
DNA: TGTGCCAGCAGCCGCCGATCCGCGAACACCGGGGAGCTGTTTTTT

J: TRBJ2-7
V: TRBV3-1
D: TRBD1
size: few
CDR3: CASSRTGTYEQYF
DNA: TGTGCCAGCAGCCGGACAGGGACCTACGAGCAGTACTTC

J: TRBJ2-1
V: TRBV5-4
D: TRBD1
size: .
CDR3: CASSLARGQGVDEQFF
DNA: TGTGCCAGCAGCTTGGCCAGGGGACAGGGGGTAGATGAGCAGTTCTTC

J: TRBJ2-5
V: TRBV18
D: .
size: .
CDR3: CASSPSGTQETQYF
DNA: TGTGCCAGCTCGCCCTCAGGGACCCAAGAGACCCAGTACTTC

J: TRBJ2-3
V: TRBV7-2
D: .
size: few
CDR3: CASSIAYTDTQYF
DNA: TGTGCCAGCAGCATAGCTTACACAGATACGCAGTATTTT

J: TRBJ2-1
V: TRBV24-1
D: TRBD1
size: few
CDR3: CATSDSGQGADEQFF
DNA: TGTGCCACCAGTGATTCCGGACAGGGGGCCGATGAGCAGTTCTTC

J: TRBJ2-7
V: TRBV7-9
D: TRBD1
size: few
CDR3: CASSPPRGTGTDEQYF
DNA: TGTGCCAGCAGCCCGCCCAGGGGGACAGGGACTGACGAGCAGTACTTC

J: TRBJ2-1
V: TRBV7-2
D: TRBD2
size: .
CDR3: CASSLQAGGLNEQFF
DNA: TGTGCCAGCAGCTTACAAGCGGGGGGGCTTAATGAGCAGTTCTTC

J: TRBJ2-3
V: TRBV6-1
D: .
size: few
CDR3: CASSDRQPDTQYF
DNA: TGTGCCAGCAGTGACCGCCAGCCAGATACGCAGTATTTT

J: TRBJ2-3
V: TRBV10-3
D: .
size: many
CDR3: CAIRERDTQYF
DNA: TGTGCCATCAGGGAGAGGGATACGCAGTATTTT

J: TRBJ1-2
V: TRBV5-1
D: .
size: .
CDR3: CASSLVQGDYNGYTF
DNA: TGCGCCAGCAGCTTGGTGCAGGGTGACTATAATGGCTACACCTTC

J: TRBJ1-1
V: TRBV19
D: .
size: .
CDR3: CASSRIDTNTEAFF
DNA: TGTGCCAGTAGTAGGATCGACACGAACACTGAAGCTTTCTTT

J: TRBJ1-1
V: TRBV7-6
D: .
size: few
CDR3: CASSLGTLTEAFF
DNA: TGTGCCAGCAGCTTAGGGACCTTAACTGAAGCTTTCTTT

J: TRBJ2-3
V: TRBV7-7
D: .
size: few
CDR3: CASSGSSVDTQYF
DNA: TGTGCTAGCAGCGGCTCCTCGGTTGATACGCAGTATTTT

J: TRBJ2-7
V: TRBV5-1
D: .
size: .
CDR3: CASKLGSSYEQYF
DNA: TGCGCCAGCAAGCTGGGGAGCTCCTACGAGCAGTACTTC

J: TRBJ1-1
V: TRBV5-1
D: .
size: .
CDR3: CASSWTQGNTEAFF
DNA: TGCGCCAGCAGCTGGACGCAGGGAAACACTGAAGCTTTCTTT

J: TRBJ2-7
V: TRBV6-6
D: .
size: .
CDR3: CASSLPHSGSEQYF
DNA: TGTGCCAGCAGCCTACCCCATTCAGGGTCCGAGCAGTACTTC

J: TRBJ2-1
V: TRBV7-7
D: TRBD1
size: .
CDR3: CASSLEGQAPAEQFF
DNA: TGTGCTAGCAGCTTAGAGGGACAGGCCCCCGCTGAGCAGTTCTTC

J: TRBJ1-5
V: TRBV30
D: .
size: .
CDR3: CAWNPGMYSNQPQHF
DNA: TGTGCCTGGAATCCGGGGATGTATAGCAATCAGCCCCAGCATTTT

J: TRBJ2-1
V: TRBV5-1
D: .
size: .
CDR3: CASSLAARGINNEQFF
DNA: TGCGCCAGCAGCTTGGCCGCGAGGGGCATCAACAATGAGCAGTTCTTC

J: TRBJ1-5
V: TRBV18
D: .
size: few
CDR3: CASSVEAPNQPQHF
DNA: TGTGCCAGCTCAGTTGAAGCCCCTAATCAGCCCCAGCATTTT

J: TRBJ1-5
V: TRBV10-3
D: .
size: few
CDR3: CAIKESNQPQHF
DNA: TGTGCCATCAAGGAGAGCAATCAGCCCCAGCATTTT

J: TRBJ1-1
V: TRBV5-1
D: TRBD1
size: .
CDR3: CASSLGDRAGTEAFF
DNA: TGCGCCAGCAGCTTGGGGGACAGGGCGGGGACTGAAGCTTTCTTT

J: TRBJ1-6
V: TRBV20-1
D: .
size: .
CDR3: CSARELDSPKDSPLHF
DNA: TGCAGTGCTAGAGAGTTGGACAGCCCCAAGGATTCACCCCTCCACTTT

J: TRBJ2-7
V: TRBV4-3
D: .
size: .
CDR3: CASSQDRKGWHEQYF
DNA: TGCGCCAGCAGCCAAGATCGGAAAGGGTGGCACGAGCAGTACTTC

J: TRBJ2-3
V: TRBV20-1
D: TRBD2
size: .
CDR3: CSALLAGGPVTQYF
DNA: TGCAGTGCCCTACTAGCGGGGGGCCCCGTCACGCAGTATTTT

J: TRBJ2-5
V: TRBV7-9
D: .
size: few
CDR3: CASSLDALVGTQYF
DNA: TGTGCCAGCAGCTTAGATGCGCTAGTCGGGACCCAGTACTTC

J: TRBJ1-1
V: TRBV5-1
D: .
size: .
CDR3: CASSPGGGGRTEAFF
DNA: TGCGCCAGCAGCCCCGGCGGGGGGGGACGAACTGAAGCTTTCTTT

J: TRBJ2-2
V: TRBV5-5
D: TRBD2
size: once
CDR3: CASKTSGGAGELFF
DNA: TGTGCCAGCAAAACCAGCGGGGGGGCCGGGGAGCTGTTTTTT

J: TRBJ2-3
V: TRBV12-3/TRBV12-4
D: .
size: few
CDR3: CASSFNSGRSTDTQYF
DNA: TGTGCCAGCAGTTTTAATTCTGGGCGTAGCACAGATACGCAGTATTTT

J: TRBJ2-1
V: TRBV9
D: TRBD2
size: .
CDR3: CASSVSASGNNEQFF
DNA: TGTGCCAGCAGCGTATCTGCTAGCGGCAACAATGAGCAGTTCTTC

J: TRBJ2-1
V: TRBV5-1
D: .
size: few
CDR3: CASRRQESSYNEQFF
DNA: TGCGCCAGCAGACGACAGGAGAGCTCCTACAATGAGCAGTTCTTC

J: TRBJ1-1
V: TRBV5-6
D: .
size: few
CDR3: CASRHDTLNTEAFF
DNA: TGTGCCAGCAGACATGACACGTTGAACACTGAAGCTTTCTTT

J: TRBJ1-1
V: TRBV18
D: .
size: .
CDR3: CASSPPATRTEAFF
DNA: TGTGCCAGCTCACCACCGGCAACGAGGACTGAAGCTTTCTTT

J: TRBJ2-5
V: TRBV5-1
D: .
size: few
CDR3: CASSLQPPGQETQYF
DNA: TGCGCCAGCAGCCTCCAACCCCCGGGCCAAGAGACCCAGTACTTC

J: TRBJ1-5
V: TRBV10-3
D: .
size: few
CDR3: CAISRERGPQPQHF
DNA: TGTGCCATCAGTCGGGAGCGGGGACCTCAGCCCCAGCATTTT

J: TRBJ1-1
V: TRBV12-3/TRBV12-4
D: .
size: .
CDR3: CASSPGSRGLNTEAFF
DNA: TGTGCCAGCAGTCCCGGGTCCAGGGGATTGAACACTGAAGCTTTCTTT

J: TRBJ1-5
V: TRBV7-2
D: .
size: many
CDR3: CASSGDGGQPQHF
DNA: TGTGCCAGCAGTGGAGATGGGGGTCAGCCCCAGCATTTT

J: TRBJ2-1
V: TRBV9
D: TRBD1
size: few
CDR3: CASSATGGNYEQFF
DNA: TGTGCCAGCAGCGCGACAGGGGGTAACTATGAGCAGTTCTTC

J: TRBJ1-1
V: TRBV5-1
D: .
size: few
CDR3: CASSLVAGTEAFF
DNA: TGCGCCAGCAGCTTGGTTGCCGGAACTGAAGCTTTCTTT

J: TRBJ2-5
V: TRBV7-2
D: .
size: .
CDR3: CASSKVLETQYF
DNA: TGTGCCAGCAGCAAAGTATTGGAGACCCAGTACTTC

J: TRBJ1-2
V: TRBV20-1
D: .
size: .
CDR3: CSAGGVTNYGYTF
DNA: TGCAGTGCAGGAGGTGTCACAAACTATGGCTACACCTTC